These T cell receptor beta chains were read from a single sample in a study of early T cells in non-severe SARS-CoV-2 infection. TCRdb reprocessed the 5' RACE reads via MiXCR and lists one record per CDR3 protein. The repertoire holds roughly 50,000 distinct CDR3 sequences, with around a tenth as singletons. Sequencing was done on a sample of whole blood. The receptors were gathered from an adult who was a healthcare worker with PCR-confirmed SARS-CoV-2 infection or an uninfected control (not recorded which). Each CDR3 is given with its conserved first and last residue. Fields, in order: clone size, D gene, J gene, V gene, CDR3 protein, CDR3 DNA. A D gene is named only where the DNA matches it firmly. Size is stated for part of the rows, as once, few or many counts, or as a class when the clone is expanded.

>.|.|TRBJ2-3|TRBV14
CASSQRVVTDTQYF
TGTGCCAGCAGCCAAAGGGTAGTGACAGATACGCAGTATTTT
>.|.|TRBJ1-3|TRBV28
CASSFGSSENTIYF
TGTGCCAGCAGTTTCGGCAGCTCTGAAAACACCATATATTTT
>.|.|TRBJ1-2|TRBV29-1
CSVNWGVYGYTF
TGCAGCGTAAACTGGGGAGTTTATGGCTACACCTTC
>many|TRBD2|TRBJ2-3|TRBV24-1
CATSDRLAGQTSTDTQYF
TGTGCCACCAGTGACCGACTAGCGGGGCAGACTAGCACAGATACGCAGTATTTT
>many|.|TRBJ2-7|TRBV28
CASSAPLAVIPSYEQYF
TGTGCCAGCAGCGCACCACTCGCCGTCATTCCCTCCTACGAGCAGTACTTC
>.|TRBD2|TRBJ2-1|TRBV4-1
CASSQEIHGGGPGSYNEQFF
TGCGCCAGCAGCCAAGAAATTCACGGGGGAGGGCCAGGGTCCTACAATGAGCAGTTCTTC
>many|TRBD2|TRBJ2-2|TRBV4-3
CASSQEMGAGGPTGELFF
TGCGCCAGCAGCCAAGAAATGGGAGCGGGAGGTCCCACCGGGGAGCTGTTTTTT
>few|.|TRBJ2-5|TRBV4-2
CASSQDPGPEETQYF
TGTGCCAGCAGCCAAGACCCTGGACCCGAGGAGACCCAGTACTTC
>.|TRBD1|TRBJ1-1|TRBV7-9
CASSSGQGVENTEAFF
TGTGCCAGCAGCTCCGGACAGGGGGTAGAAAACACTGAAGCTTTCTTT
>.|.|TRBJ1-2|TRBV12-3/TRBV12-4
CASSTLGDGSYGYTF
TGTGCCAGCAGCACCCTCGGGGATGGTAGCTATGGCTACACCTTC
>many|TRBD2|TRBJ2-1|TRBV12-3/TRBV12-4
CASSSGGGLVEQFF
TGTGCCAGCAGTTCCGGGGGGGGATTAGTTGAGCAGTTCTTC
>many|TRBD2|TRBJ2-3|TRBV13
CASSQTLGLAGSADTQYF
TGTGCCAGCAGCCAAACCCTAGGGTTAGCGGGAAGTGCAGATACGCAGTATTTT
>many|TRBD2|TRBJ2-1|TRBV20-1
CSARPSGEQFF
TGCAGTGCTAGACCTAGCGGAGAGCAGTTCTTC
>few|.|TRBJ2-7|TRBV20-1
CSARAGHLVGSEQYF
TGCAGTGCTAGAGCTGGCCACCTAGTTGGCTCAGAGCAGTACTTC
>many|TRBD2|TRBJ2-5|TRBV6-1
CASSELMYTSGRTEETQYF
TGTGCCAGCAGTGAATTAATGTATACTAGCGGGAGGACCGAAGAGACCCAGTACTTC
>many|TRBD1|TRBJ2-7|TRBV27
CASTPGTGGEQYF
TGTGCCAGCACCCCCGGGACAGGGGGAGAGCAGTACTTC
>many|.|TRBJ2-3|TRBV28
CASSFIGSYTDTQYF
TGTGCCAGCAGTTTTATTGGTTCCTACACAGATACGCAGTATTTT
>few|.|TRBJ2-6|TRBV7-2
CASSPTGSGANVLTF
TGTGCCAGCAGCCCGACAGGCTCTGGGGCCAACGTCCTGACTTTC
>.|.|TRBJ2-1|TRBV29-1
CSAQASSYNEQFF
TGCAGCGCCCAAGCGAGCTCCTACAATGAGCAGTTCTTC
>many|TRBD1|TRBJ1-2|TRBV12-3/TRBV12-4
CASSRRGQGGSYGYTF
TGTGCCAGCAGCCGACGTGGACAGGGGGGAAGCTATGGCTACACCTTC
>many|.|TRBJ1-1|TRBV6-2/TRBV6-3
CASSSTGKTEAFF
TGTGCCAGCAGTTCCACAGGGAAAACTGAAGCTTTCTTT
>many|TRBD1|TRBJ2-3|TRBV6-6
CASSPAGTGVPDTQYF
TGTGCCAGCAGTCCTGCCGGGACAGGCGTACCAGATACGCAGTATTTT
>many|TRBD1|TRBJ1-1|TRBV6-5
CASSYSHRGFIYTEAFF
TGTGCCAGCAGTTACTCGCACAGGGGGTTCATTTACACTGAAGCTTTCTTT
>many|.|TRBJ2-7|TRBV12-3/TRBV12-4
CASSQLGSYEQYF
TGTGCCAGCAGTCAGCTCGGAAGCTACGAGCAGTACTTC
>few|TRBD1|TRBJ2-5|TRBV6-5
CASSYTDRAQETQYF
TGTGCCAGCAGTTACACGGACAGGGCCCAAGAGACCCAGTACTTC
>many|.|TRBJ2-7|TRBV6-5
CASSYSTGSDEQYF
TGTGCCAGCAGTTACTCTACAGGGAGCGACGAGCAGTACTTC
>many|.|TRBJ2-6|TRBV6-6
CASSSPSNSVGSGANVLTF
TGTGCCAGCAGTTCCCCTTCGAACAGTGTAGGGTCTGGGGCCAACGTCCTGACTTTC
>.|TRBD1|TRBJ1-4|TRBV28
CASSVIQGNEKLFF
TGTGCCAGCAGTGTGATACAGGGGAATGAAAAACTGTTTTTT
>few|TRBD1|TRBJ1-2|TRBV20-1
CSASGQGSNYGYTF
TGCAGTGCTAGTGGACAGGGATCTAACTATGGCTACACCTTC
>many|TRBD2|TRBJ2-7|TRBV9
CASSVEAGGEQYF
TGTGCCAGCAGCGTAGAGGCGGGGGGCGAGCAGTACTTC
>many|.|TRBJ2-1|TRBV20-1
CSGSRGSWNEQFF
TGCAGCGGGTCCCGGGGGAGTTGGAATGAGCAGTTCTTC
>few|.|TRBJ1-2|TRBV29-1
CSVEVWANYGYTF
TGCAGCGTTGAAGTATGGGCTAACTATGGCTACACCTTC
>.|TRBD1|TRBJ2-3|TRBV3-1
CASSQGDRGRGDTQYF
TGTGCCAGCAGCCAAGGGGACAGGGGGCGAGGAGATACGCAGTATTTT
>many|.|TRBJ1-2|TRBV7-2
CASSLTPRVGYTF
TGTGCCAGCAGCTTAACGCCCAGGGTTGGCTACACCTTC
>many|.|TRBJ2-3|TRBV9
CASSVATSGSTDTQYF
TGTGCCAGCAGCGTAGCTACGAGCGGTAGCACAGATACGCAGTATTTT
>.|.|TRBJ1-1|TRBV20-1
CSARKPGGGTEAFF
TGCAGTGCTAGAAAGCCGGGGGGTGGCACTGAAGCTTTCTTT
>.|.|TRBJ2-3|TRBV7-8
CASSSSTGRTDTQYF
TGTGCCAGCAGCTCCTCAACCGGCCGTACCGATACGCAGTATTTT
>few|TRBD2|TRBJ2-1|TRBV12-3/TRBV12-4
CASTVLAGGQDEQFF
TGTGCCAGCACTGTACTAGCGGGAGGTCAGGATGAGCAGTTCTTC
>many|TRBD1|TRBJ2-1|TRBV5-1
CASSPGQEQFF
TGCGCCAGCAGCCCGGGACAGGAGCAGTTCTTC
>few|.|TRBJ1-2|TRBV28
CASSLTNTNYGYTF
TGTGCCAGCAGTTTAACAAACACTAACTATGGCTACACCTTC
>.|.|TRBJ2-3|TRBV20-1
CSAQTSLGTDTQYF
TGCAGTGCTCAAACTAGTTTGGGCACAGATACGCAGTATTTT
>many|TRBD2|TRBJ2-1|TRBV3-1
CASSQETSGRVPNEQFF
TGTGCCAGCAGCCAAGAAACTAGCGGGAGGGTCCCAAATGAGCAGTTCTTC
>few|TRBD2|TRBJ2-1|TRBV3-1
CASTAGAGGRHEQFF
TGTGCCAGCACGGCGGGAGCGGGAGGGCGGCATGAGCAGTTCTTC
>few|TRBD1|TRBJ1-4|TRBV18
CASSPLDRVGEKLFF
TGTGCCAGCTCACCACTGGACAGGGTGGGCGAAAAACTGTTTTTT
>medium-sized|.|TRBJ2-1|TRBV29-1
CSVVSGLSTYNEQFF
TGCAGCGTTGTGAGTGGGCTGTCGACCTACAATGAGCAGTTCTTC
>.|.|TRBJ2-1|TRBV15
CATSRESGNYNEQFF
TGTGCCACCAGCAGAGAGTCGGGAAATTACAATGAGCAGTTCTTC
>few|TRBD2|TRBJ2-3|TRBV7-9
CASILTRGYSGIDTQYF
TGTGCCAGCATCCTCACTCGCGGCTATAGCGGGATTGATACGCAGTATTTT
>many|.|TRBJ1-1|TRBV30
CAWTPTDRNTEAFF
TGTGCCTGGACCCCAACCGACCGGAACACTGAAGCTTTCTTT
>few|.|TRBJ2-3|TRBV6-5
CASRERGGTLGDTQYF
TGTGCCAGCAGAGAACGGGGAGGAACCTTGGGAGATACGCAGTATTTT
>.|.|TRBJ1-2|TRBV13
CASSLQRNYGYTF
TGTGCCAGCAGCTTACAGAGAAATTATGGCTACACCTTC
>many|.|TRBJ2-2|TRBV7-9
CASSSRDSNTGELFF
TGTGCCAGCAGCTCACGGGACTCGAACACCGGGGAGCTGTTTTTT
>.|.|TRBJ2-1|TRBV7-2
CASSLAGTNNEQFF
TGTGCCAGCAGCTTAGCGGGTACCAACAATGAGCAGTTCTTC
>.|TRBD2|TRBJ2-7|TRBV4-1
CASSPIGSGSSCEQYF
TGCGCCAGCAGCCCCATCGGTAGCGGGAGCTCCTGCGAGCAGTACTTC
>many|.|TRBJ2-3|TRBV20-1
CSARPASTDTQYF
TGCAGTGCTAGACCAGCCAGCACAGATACGCAGTATTTT
>medium-sized|TRBD2|TRBJ2-3|TRBV28
CASSPTDGLAGGPDTQYF
TGTGCCAGCAGCCCAACCGATGGACTAGCGGGAGGTCCAGATACGCAGTATTTT